Below, 31 T cell receptor beta chains from the same sample are listed, as sequenced in a study of blood T cells in healthy people across ages. Primed by a sample-barcoded 5' primer and a J-beta primer mix, a second PCR proceeded for about 7 to 11 cycles. TCRdb itself ran the 5' RACE reads through MiXCR, one entry per CDR3 protein. The sample shows roughly 800,000 distinct CDR3 sequences, about 62% of them seen only once. Sample: blood. These receptors came from a man aged 25-45 years in good health.

The CDR3 sequence: CASSSTSRQDTQYF. The DNA of the CDR3 is TGTGCCAGCAGCTCGACTAGCCGTCAGGATACGCAGTATTTT. The chain has TRBV7-2 and TRBJ2-3; 7 bases agree with TRBD2. The CDR3 totals 14 residues. V shed 4 bases and J 6 bases; nucleotides not matched to a gene: 7. Germline CDR1 and CDR2: SGHTA and FQGNSA.

V and J are TRBV7-2 and TRBJ2-7; tentative D call: TRBD2 (6 bases). The CDR3 sequence is 15 residues long. The ends were cut back, 7 bases at V and 2 bases at J, with 18 bases in the middle. The germline CDR1 and CDR2 sequences are SGHTA and FQGNSA. The CDR3 sequence is CASTLSRDRTYEQYF. The CDR3 nucleotides read TGTGCCAGCACTTTATCGCGGGATCGAACCTACGAGCAGTACTTC.

There are many counts of this clonotype. The chain is built from TRBV25-1 and TRBJ2-7, with 7 bases identical to TRBD2. The germline V gene has CDR1 MGHDK and CDR2 SYGVNS. The CDR3 runs 14 residues. Trimming took 2 bases from V and 0 from J; bases not matched to a gene: 1. CDR3: CASSETGGSYEQYF. As DNA, the CDR3 is TGTGCCAGCAGTGAAACGGGAGGCTCCTACGAGCAGTACTTC.

V and J are TRBV7-2 and TRBJ2-3; D not certain. This CDR3 contains 13 residues. With 2 bases removed from V and 10 bases from J, the gap between germline ends came to 13 bases. Germline assignment: CDR1 SGHTA and CDR2 FQGNSA. The CDR3 DNA follows: TGTGCCAGCAGCTTACTGCACTCTCAGCCGCAGTATTTT. Translating gives CASSLLHSQPQYF.

V and J are TRBV29-1 and TRBJ2-7, with unresolved D. CDR3 length equals 15 residues. CDR1 and CDR2 (germline): SQVTM, ANQGSEA. The ends were cut back, 4 bases at V and 3 bases at J, with 19 bases in the middle. The CDR3 region has the DNA TGCAGCGTTGTCTATCGTGGTAAGGGAAACTACGAGCAGTACTTC. This codes for CSVVYRGKGNYEQYF.

The J gene is TRBJ1-2, the V gene TRBV28; possible D gene TRBD1, 5 bases. The germline V gene encodes CDR1 MDHEN and CDR2 SYDVKM. The CDR3 runs to 13 residues. V was cut by 6 bases and J by 2 bases, with 10 bases left in between. CDR3 sequence: CASRAGGNYGYTF. The DNA of the CDR3 is TGTGCCAGCAGGGCCGGGGGAAACTATGGCTACACCTTC.

The chain joins TRBV20-1 to TRBJ2-1; 8 nucleotides agree with TRBD1. The V gene's germline CDR1 is DFQATT and CDR2 SNEGSKA (reference sequence). The CDR3 has 17 amino acids. Unmatched junction bases numbered 12, after V lost 0 bases and J lost 5 bases. The CDR3: CSARDGGGQDIDNEQFF. The CDR3 coding sequence is TGCAGTGCTAGAGATGGAGGGGGACAGGACATCGACAATGAGCAGTTCTTC.

This clonotype was counted only a few times. V gene TRBV10-3 combines with J gene TRBJ2-7; D not certain. CDR1 is ENHRY, CDR2 SYGVKD, per germline. This CDR3 is 15 amino acids long. V was cut by 2 bases and J by 6 bases, with 17 bases left in between. The DNA for the CDR3 is TGTGCCATCAGTGAGGGAAGGGTCCAGGAAGGCGAGCAGTACTTC. It translates to CAISEGRVQEGEQYF.

The sample holds a few counts of this clonotype. The V gene is TRBV7-2, the J gene TRBJ2-7, with 14 positions matching TRBD2. This CDR3 is built from 15 residues. V gave up 4 bases and J gave up 6 bases; unmatched junction bases: 5. CDR1 and CDR2 from the germline V gene are SGHTA and FQGNSA. CDR3: CASSSAGTSGSEQYF. The CDR3 DNA sequence: TGTGCCAGCAGCTCGGCCGGGACTAGCGGGAGCGAGCAGTACTTC.

This clonotype has only one observation. V gene TRBV7-2 combines with J gene TRBJ2-7; the D is unclear. The CDR3 consists of 12 residues. Trimming shortened V by 5 bases and J by 4 bases, and 9 bases separated the two germline ends. Germline CDR1 and CDR2: SGHTA and FQGNSA. As DNA, the CDR3 is TGTGCCAGCAGCGCTCAGAGATACGAGCAGTACTTC. Its protein product is CASSAQRYEQYF.

The V gene is TRBV20-1, the J gene TRBJ2-5; either TRBD1 or TRBD2 may fit D (5 bases each). V lost 6 bases and J 1 base, leaving 24 bases between the germline ends. CDR3 length: 17 amino acids. Germline CDR1 is DFQATT and CDR2 is SNEGSKA (reference sequence). The CDR3 loop reads CSASKSGAGGAQETQYF. The CDR3 region has the DNA TGCAGTGCGAGTAAGAGTGGGGCGGGCGGTGCCCAAGAGACCCAGTACTTC.

This clonotype appeared once. This rearrangement joins TRBV7-9 to TRBJ2-1, with TRBD2 matching 13 bases. The length of the CDR3 is 13 residues. Germline V CDR1 and CDR2: SEHNR, FQNEAQ (reference sequence). Trimming at V came to 5 bases and at J to 15 bases, leaving 7 bases not matched to a gene. CDR3 sequence: CASSVGLAGPGFF. The CDR3 DNA follows: TGTGCCAGCAGCGTGGGACTAGCGGGGCCGGGGTTCTTC.

In its sample, this clonotype was seen a few times. This chain connects TRBV29-1 to TRBJ2-7; perhaps TRBD1 as D (6 bases). This CDR3 is 13 amino acids long. Trimming took off 5 bases at V and 6 bases at J, with 17 bases between the two ends. CDR1 and CDR2 (germline): SQVTM, ANQGSEA. In DNA, the CDR3 is TGCAGCGTTAGCAGTCTAGGGGGTGGCGAGCAGTACTTC. It codes for CSVSSLGGGEQYF.

J is TRBJ2-1 and V is TRBV27; TRBD2 matches at 9 bases. V trimming: 4 bases; J trimming: 2 bases; junction bases outside the gene matches: 15. Germline V gene sequence: CDR1 MNHEY, CDR2 SMNVEV (reference sequence). The CDR3 consists of 19 residues. This chain's CDR3 is CASSSGVTGLARAYNEQFF. Written as DNA, the CDR3 is TGTGCCAGCAGTTCCGGGGTCACAGGACTAGCGCGGGCCTACAATGAGCAGTTCTTC.

The CDR3 spells CASSSTGGGFYEQYF. The CDR3 DNA sequence: TGTGCCAGCAGCTCAACAGGGGGCGGTTTCTACGAGCAGTACTTC. The chain is built from TRBV3-1 and TRBJ2-7; 9 bases are shared with TRBD1. This CDR3 contains 15 residues. V lost 5 bases and J lost 3; bases outside the gene matches: 8. The germline V gene encodes CDR1 LGHDT and CDR2 YNNKEL (reference sequence).

The chain couples TRBV2 to TRBJ1-6; D ambiguous. Germline CDR1 and CDR2: SNHLY and FYNNEI. This CDR3 contains 14 residues. V was shortened by 3 bases and J by 7 bases, with 10 bases between the two germline ends. The CDR3 sequence: CASSEEGWNSPLHF. In DNA, the CDR3 is TGTGCCAGCAGTGAGGAGGGATGGAATTCACCCCTCCACTTT.

This clonotype was seen more than once but under ten times. V and J are TRBV20-1 and TRBJ2-7, with 14 bases identical to TRBD2. The CDR3 runs to 14 residues. CDR1 DFQATT and CDR2 SNEGSKA come from the germline V gene (reference sequence). The V segment lost 6 bases and the J segment 5 bases; nucleotides outside the gene matches: 6. CDR3 region: CSANPGLAGDEQYF. CDR3 sequence (DNA): TGCAGTGCGAATCCGGGACTAGCGGGAGACGAGCAGTACTTC.

The chain uses TRBV7-2 and TRBJ2-7, with D perhaps matching TRBD2 (5 bases). The DNA end favors TRBJ2-5, so the J call may be wrong. Per the germline V gene, CDR1 is SGHTA and CDR2 is FQGNSA. The CDR3 loop spans 15 amino acids. The CDR3, as DNA: TGTGCCAGCAGCTCGTCCTCAGTCCAGCGGGAGACCCAGTACTTC. This gives the protein CASSSSSVQRETQYF.

In its sample, this clonotype was seen a few times. The chain links TRBV24-1 to TRBJ2-3; D perhaps matches TRBD2 (6 bases). Germline values: CDR1 KGHDR, CDR2 SFDVKD. The CDR3 totals 13 residues. Trimming cost V 5 bases and J 6 bases, with 11 bases left between them. CDR3 protein: CATSAHRGDTQYF. CDR3 bases: TGTGCCACCAGTGCTCATCGGGGGGATACGCAGTATTTT.

This clonotype was found a few times. The genes are TRBV28 and TRBJ1-2, with 7 bases identical to TRBD1. The CDR3 covers 13 residues. Germline CDR1 reads MDHEN; CDR2 reads SYDVKM. The junction had 6 bases not matched to a gene; V was cut back by 3 bases and J by 8 bases. CDR3 loop: CASSLTGSNGYTF. The CDR3 region has the DNA TGTGCCAGCAGTTTGACAGGGTCGAACGGCTACACCTTC.

This clonotype appeared a few times. The chain employs TRBV27 and TRBJ2-7; the D gene is possibly TRBD2 (6 bases). This CDR3 region has 17 residues. From germline, CDR1 is MNHEY and CDR2 SMNVEV (reference sequence). The V end lost 8 bases, the J end lost 1 base, and 24 bases lay between the germline ends. CDR3 sequence reads: CASRTGGFLSVSYEQYF. In DNA form, the CDR3 reads TGTGCCAGCCGTACTGGAGGGTTCCTTTCGGTTTCCTACGAGCAGTACTTC.

In regard to this clonotype: It is unclear where the CDR3 begins or ends on the DNA, so no DNA is shown, and the CDR3 is as TCRdb lists it. The chain links TRBV7-9 to TRBJ2-1; TRBD1 reflects the table's D call only, with no check against the DNA. Germline V gives CDR1 SEHNR, CDR2 FQNEAQ (reference sequence). The CDR3 extends over 14 residues, inclusive of both ends. The CDR3 sequence: CASTVWERENEQFF.

The chain employs TRBV20-1 and TRBJ2-4; maybe TRBD2 (5 bases). CDR3 length equals 14 residues. V lost 6 bases, J lost 5 bases, and 17 bases lay in between. Germline-derived CDR1 and CDR2 are DFQATT and SNEGSKA (reference sequence). The chain's CDR3 is CSAQVPGSQNIQYF. For the CDR3, the DNA is TGCAGTGCCCAAGTACCGGGGTCCCAAAACATTCAGTACTTC.

This clonotype occurred a few times. The rearrangement links TRBV5-1 to TRBJ2-7; D uncertain. The ends were cut back, 0 bases at V and 4 bases at J, with 14 bases in the middle. Per germline, CDR1 SGHRS and CDR2 YFSETQ. CDR3 length: 15 residues. The CDR3 protein is CASSLEGQVTYEQYF. The CDR3, as DNA: TGCGCCAGCAGCTTGGAAGGGCAGGTCACGTACGAGCAGTACTTC.

The J gene is TRBJ2-2, the V gene TRBV12-3 or TRBV12-4; the match to TRBD2 covers 7 bases. CDR3 length equals 14 residues. The ends lost 8 bases at V and 6 bases at J; junction bases unmatched: 9. CDR3 sequence (DNA): TGTGCCAGCTACGTGAGGGAGGGCCCCGGGGAGCTGTTTTTT. This codes for CASYVREGPGELFF.

The chain uses TRBV4-3 and TRBJ1-5; the D is unclear. Germline V gene data show CDR1 as LGHNA and CDR2 as YSLEER. The CDR3 extends over 11 amino acids. V was cut by 6 bases and J by 5 bases, with 5 bases left in between. CDR3 sequence (DNA): TGCGCCAGCAGTCACTATCAGCCCCAGCATTTT. Residues: CASSHYQPQHF.

The genes are TRBV12-3 or TRBV12-4 and TRBJ2-1; TRBD2 matches at 11 bases. This CDR3 is built from 15 residues. The V gene end was trimmed by 4 bases and the J gene end by 9 bases; junction bases not matched to a gene: 8. The CDR3 region is CASSWTSGSGSEQFF. The CDR3 DNA reads TGTGCCAGCAGTTGGACTAGCGGGTCTGGTAGTGAGCAGTTCTTC.

The chain combines TRBV6-1 with TRBJ1-6; 7 bases agree with TRBD1. In germline, CDR1 is MNHNS, CDR2 SASEGT. V trimming: 1 base; J trimming: 7 bases; junction bases outside the gene matches: 7. This CDR3 contains 16 residues. The CDR3 spells CASSEVEGARNSPLHF. CDR3 in DNA: TGTGCCAGCAGTGAAGTTGAGGGGGCAAGGAATTCACCCCTCCACTTT.

The chain recombines TRBV7-2 with TRBJ1-2; D uncertain. The CDR3 has 13 residues. CDR1 is SGHTA and CDR2 is FQGNSA in the germline V gene. V was trimmed by 5 bases and J by 5 bases, leaving 12 bases between them. The CDR3 spells CASSPDYGYGYTF. In DNA, the CDR3 is TGTGCCAGCAGCCCCGACTACGGGTATGGCTACACCTTC.

This clonotype came up a few times. This chain joins TRBV4-2 and TRBJ1-5; maybe TRBD1 (6 bases). Germline CDR1 LGHNA, CDR2 YNFKEQ. V lost 4 bases to trimming and J lost 7 bases, with 11 bases between them. This CDR3 has 13 amino acids. The CDR3 DNA reads TGTGCCAGCAGCCCGGACAGTCCACAGCCCCAGCATTTT. It encodes CASSPDSPQPQHF.

This clonotype was seen a handful of times. This chain connects TRBV12-3 or TRBV12-4 to TRBJ1-4; D perhaps matches TRBD1 (6 bases). Trimming cost V 5 bases and J 1 base, with 14 bases left between them. The CDR3 length is 16 residues. The CDR3 nucleotides are TGTGCCAGCAGTCGAGGACCCAGGGGAACTAATGAAAAACTGTTTTTT. Residues: CASSRGPRGTNEKLFF.